What follows are 17 T cell receptor beta chains derived from one specimen sequenced in a study of post-analysis software for immune sequencing data. Study results and caveats: Five or six TRBV segments, TRBV5-6, TRBV5-1 and TRBV20-1 among them, were found more frequent in patients than controls.

No antigen is known for these receptors. cDNA libraries for TCR beta contained unique molecular identifiers. TCRdb itself ran the PCR reads through MiXCR, one entry per CDR3 protein. The table records over 700,000 distinct CDR3 sequences, about 27% of them present only once. The source material was blood. All receptors come from a girl aged 5 to 17 with multiple sclerosis.

This chain joins TRBV20-1 and TRBJ1-5, with TRBD1 as a possible D gene (5 bases). CDR1 DFQATT and CDR2 SNEGSKA come from the germline V gene (reference sequence). V lost 6 bases and J 1 base, leaving 16 bases between the germline ends. CDR3 length: 15 amino acids. The CDR3 DNA follows: TGCAGTGCCCGGGGGGGAATTGGGAGCAATCAGCCCCAGCATTTT. Encoded protein: CSARGGIGSNQPQHF.

CDR3 sequence reads: CASSEVGVDNSPLHF. The CDR3 DNA reads TGCGCCAGCAGTGAGGTGGGAGTGGATAATTCACCCCTCCACTTT. This chain joins TRBV10-2 and TRBJ1-6; D unresolved. Trimming left V 2 bases short and J 5 bases short, with 10 bases between. Germline-derived CDR1 and CDR2 are WSHSY and SAAADI. The CDR3 covers 15 residues.

Ten or more counts support this clonotype. V usage is TRBV12-3 or TRBV12-4 and J usage is TRBJ2-3; 14 bases line up with TRBD2. The CDR3 is made up of 15 amino acids. J lost 5 bases, V lost 6 bases, and 4 bases had no gene match. CDR3 residues: CASSQTSGRGDTQYF. CDR3 coding DNA: TGTGCCAGCAGCCAGACTAGCGGGAGGGGAGATACGCAGTATTTT.

The V and J genes are TRBV6-6 and TRBJ1-5; a possible D gene is TRBD1 (5 bases). Looked up from germline, CDR1 is MNHNY and CDR2 is SVGAGI (reference sequence). This CDR3 region has 15 residues. V dropped 2 bases and J dropped 0 bases, with 8 bases sitting between them. CDR3 residues: CASSYRGVSNQPQHF. CDR3 DNA sequence: TGTGCCAGCAGTTACAGGGGTGTTAGCAATCAGCCCCAGCATTTT.

The chain couples TRBV11-2 to TRBJ1-3, with D perhaps matching TRBD1 (5 bases). This CDR3 contains 17 residues. Germline CDR1 SGHAT, CDR2 FQNNGV. V was clipped by 6 bases and J by 0 bases, with 18 bases between them. CDR3 protein: CASRKPGGIGSGNTIYF. In nucleotides, the CDR3 is TGTGCCAGCAGAAAGCCTGGGGGGATCGGCTCTGGAAACACCATATATTTT.

This rearrangement joins TRBV5-1 to TRBJ2-3, with unresolved D. The CDR3 runs 15 residues. Germline V gene lookup returns CDR1 SGHRS and CDR2 YFSETQ. Deletions cut 2 bases from V and 3 bases from J, with 13 bases between. CDR3 nucleotides: TGCGCCAGCAGCTTTGGTGAGGCGGAGACAGATACGCAGTATTTT. Translation: CASSFGEAETDTQYF. The whole variable domain, remainder taken from reference TRBV5-1 and TRBJ2-3, is KAGVTQTPRYLIKTRGQQVTLSCSPISGHRSVSWYQQTPGQGLQFLFEYFSETQRNKGNFPGRFSGRQFSNSRSEMNVSTLELGDSALYLCASSFGEAETDTQYFGPGTRLTVL.

Only a few counts were recorded for this clonotype. The V gene is TRBV20-1, the J gene TRBJ2-4, with D hard to call. Germline CDR1 is DFQATT and CDR2 is SNEGSKA (reference sequence). V gave up 6 bases and J gave up 1 base, with 25 bases separating them. The CDR3 totals 18 residues. The DNA of the CDR3 is TGCAGTGCCCCCGGGTCTGGCCGCCTCCTTGACGCCAAAAACATTCAGTACTTC. Its protein is CSAPGSGRLLDAKNIQYF.

V is TRBV6-2 or TRBV6-3 and J is TRBJ2-7; 8 nucleotides line up with TRBD2. The J segment lost 2 bases and the V segment lost 7 bases, leaving 4 bases of the junction unmatched. The germline V gene has CDR1 MNHEY and CDR2 SVGEGT. The CDR3 is 13 residues long. CDR3: CASTFSGTYEQYF. The CDR3 DNA follows: TGTGCCAGCACCTTTAGCGGGACCTACGAGCAGTACTTC.

V gene TRBV9 combines with J gene TRBJ2-1; D might be TRBD1 (5 bases). V lost 0 bases, J lost 5 bases, and 21 bases lay in between. CDR1 SGDLS and CDR2 YYNGEE come from the germline V gene. This CDR3 is 18 amino acids long. Here the CDR3 reads CASSVGSSEDTSHNEQFF. DNA for the CDR3: TGTGCCAGCAGCGTAGGGTCGAGTGAGGACACGTCGCACAATGAGCAGTTCTTC.

The chain joins TRBV4-3 to TRBJ1-6, with 7 bases matching TRBD1. This CDR3 has 17 residues. Germline V gene data show CDR1 as LGHNA and CDR2 as YSLEER. With V trimmed by 2 bases and J by 0 bases, 4 bases remained unmatched. In DNA form, the CDR3 reads TGCGCCAGCAGCCAAAAGACAGGGAGCTCCTATAATTCACCCCTCCACTTT. Translated: CASSQKTGSSYNSPLHF.

V and J are TRBV6-1 and TRBJ2-7; D tentatively reads TRBD1 or TRBD2 (5 bases each). This CDR3 contains 14 residues. CDR1 is MNHNS, CDR2 SASEGT, per germline. V lost 5 bases, J lost 4 bases, and 15 bases lay in between. Written as DNA, the CDR3 is TGTGCCAGCAGTCGGGCCGGGGCGGGTTACGAGCAGTACTTC. Protein: CASSRAGAGYEQYF.

This clonotype showed up just a few times. The CDR3 protein is CATSDMGTEAFF. In DNA form, the CDR3 reads TGTGCCACCAGTGATATGGGGACTGAAGCTTTCTTT. V and J are TRBV24-1 and TRBJ1-1; D is unresolved. Trimming pared 3 bases from V and 5 bases from J, leaving 6 bases between. The CDR3 runs to 12 residues. Germline V gene sequence: CDR1 KGHDR, CDR2 SFDVKD.

This chain links TRBV10-3 with TRBJ1-1; TRBD1 agrees at 9 bases. The germline gives CDR1 ENHRY, CDR2 SYGVKD. The CDR3 has 15 residues. J gave up 4 bases and V 4 bases, and 7 bases lay outside the gene matches. CDR3 DNA sequence: TGTGCCATCAGTGTTTTGGGACAGGGAGCCACTGAAGCTTTCTTT. It yields the protein CAISVLGQGATEAFF.

This chain joins TRBV10-3 and TRBJ2-5; D perhaps matches TRBD1 (6 bases). The CDR3 contains 16 residues. Germline V gene sequence: CDR1 ENHRY, CDR2 SYGVKD. The V end lost 6 bases, the J end lost 11 bases, and 28 bases lay between the germline ends. CDR3 coding DNA: TGTGCCATCAGCAGGGATTACAGGGCATTGGGGAATGAGCAGTACTTC. This encodes CAISRDYRALGNEQYF.

CDR3 coding DNA: TGCAGTGCGCTCTTCGTTGTAGGCGGCTACACCTTC. It codes for CSALFVVGGYTF. J is TRBJ1-2 and V is TRBV20-1; no firm D call. V shed 6 bases and J shed 8 bases, with 16 bases lying between them. CDR3 size: 12 residues. Germline loops: CDR1 DFQATT, CDR2 SNEGSKA (reference sequence).

This clonotype was seen only a few times. This chain uses TRBV15 with TRBJ2-7; D not resolved. V was clipped by 0 bases and J by 3 bases, with 12 bases between them. Germline V gives CDR1 LNHNV, CDR2 YYDKDF (reference sequence). The CDR3 covers 15 residues. CDR3 region: CATSRDLERNYEQYF. The CDR3 DNA is TGTGCCACCAGCAGAGATTTGGAGCGCAACTACGAGCAGTACTTC.

V is TRBV29-1 and J is TRBJ1-2; 7 bases align to TRBD1. The CDR3 runs 13 residues. Germline V gene sequence: CDR1 SQVTM, CDR2 ANQGSEA. J lost 7 bases, V lost 6 bases, and 11 bases had no gene match. In DNA, the CDR3 is TGCAGCGTAAAACTGTGGACAGGCGGTGGCTACACCTTC. This translates into CSVKLWTGGGYTF.